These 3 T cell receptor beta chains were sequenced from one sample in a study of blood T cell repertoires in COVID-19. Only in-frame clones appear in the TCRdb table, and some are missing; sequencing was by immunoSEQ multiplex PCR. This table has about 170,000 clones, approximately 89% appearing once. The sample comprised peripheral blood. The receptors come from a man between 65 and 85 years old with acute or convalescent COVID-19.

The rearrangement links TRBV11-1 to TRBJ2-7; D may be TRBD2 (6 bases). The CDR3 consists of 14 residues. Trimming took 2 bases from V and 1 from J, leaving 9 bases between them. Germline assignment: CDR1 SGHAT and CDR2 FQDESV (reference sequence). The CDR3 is CASSLMEGSYEQYF. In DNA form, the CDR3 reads TGTGCCAGCAGCTTAATGGAGGGGTCCTACGAGCAGTACTTC.

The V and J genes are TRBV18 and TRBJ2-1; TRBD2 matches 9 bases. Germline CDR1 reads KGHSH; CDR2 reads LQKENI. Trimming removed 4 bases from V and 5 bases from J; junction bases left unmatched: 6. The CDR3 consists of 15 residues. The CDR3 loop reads CASSQPGLAHNEQFF. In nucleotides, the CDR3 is TGTGCCAGCTCACAACCGGGACTAGCTCACAATGAGCAGTTCTTC.

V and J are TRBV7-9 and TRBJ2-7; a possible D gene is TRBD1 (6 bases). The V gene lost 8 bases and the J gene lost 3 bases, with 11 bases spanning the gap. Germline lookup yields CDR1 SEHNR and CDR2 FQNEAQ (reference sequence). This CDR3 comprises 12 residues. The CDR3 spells CASGGTGYEQYF. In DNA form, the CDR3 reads TGTGCCAGCGGGGGCACTGGCTACGAGCAGTACTTC.